The 18 T cell receptor beta chains given below trace back to one sample, sequenced in a study of shared clonotypes between healthy human individuals. Only in-frame clones appear in the TCRdb table, and some are missing; sequencing was by immunoSEQ multiplex PCR. Of 550,000 to 850,000 clones listed, about 74% are singletons. The sample consisted of memory CD4+ T cells sorted from blood. This sample's subset: CD45RA-negative fraction. These receptors originate from a young woman in good health.

In the case of this clone: This specimen includes other DNA sequences encoding the same CDR3. The chain uses TRBV5-4 and TRBJ2-7, with D perhaps TRBD2 (5 bases). The CDR3 spans 13 residues. The germline CDR1 and CDR2 sequences are SGHNT and YYREEE (reference sequence). V lost 0 bases and J 2 bases, leaving 6 bases between the germline ends. CDR3 sequence (DNA): TGTGCCAGCAGCTTGGGAGGGCCCTACGAGCAGTACTTC. Translated, it gives CASSLGGPYEQYF.

The chain joins TRBV19 to TRBJ2-2, with D possibly being TRBD2 (5 bases). CDR1 is LNHDA and CDR2 is SQIVND in the germline V gene (reference sequence). The V end lost 7 bases, the J end lost 7 bases, and 10 bases lay between the germline ends. The CDR3 spans 12 residues. CDR3 amino acids: CASNREGGELFF. CDR3 DNA sequence: TGTGCCAGTAATCGGGAAGGCGGGGAGCTGTTTTTT.

CDR3 nucleotides: TGTGCCAGCACCGGGACCCCGAGACCCCAAGAGACCCAGTACTTC. Protein sequence: CASTGTPRPQETQYF. The rearrangement links TRBV7-8 to TRBJ2-5; D could derive from TRBD1 or TRBD2 (5 bases each). There are 15 residues in the CDR3. Trimming cost V 7 bases and J 1 base, with 16 bases left between them. Germline V lookup: CDR1 SGHVS, CDR2 FQNEAQ.

The rearrangement uses TRBV6-1 and TRBJ1-2; no reliable D call. The V gene lost 7 bases and the J gene lost 2 bases, with 11 bases spanning the gap. Germline V gene lookup returns CDR1 MNHNS and CDR2 SASEGT. CDR3 size: 13 residues. The CDR3 sequence: CASTKATNYGYTF. DNA for the CDR3: TGTGCCAGCACCAAGGCCACGAACTATGGCTACACCTTC.

The CDR3: CASSLGAGTLNTEAFF. The CDR3 DNA is TGTGCCAGCAGCTTGGGGGCAGGGACCTTAAACACTGAAGCTTTCTTT. The genes are TRBV7-9 and TRBJ1-1; D is possibly TRBD1 (6 bases). CDR3 length: 16 amino acids. V lost 3 bases and J 2 bases, leaving 16 bases between the germline ends. Germline V CDR1 and CDR2: SEHNR, FQNEAQ (reference sequence).

The rearrangement joins TRBV5-5 to TRBJ2-7, with D unresolved. The CDR3 has 13 residues. The germline gives CDR1 SGHKS, CDR2 YYEKEE (reference sequence). The V end was cut by 2 bases, the J end by 0 bases, with 6 bases between. CDR3 amino acids: CASSFGSSYEQYF. The CDR3 region has the DNA TGTGCCAGCAGCTTCGGTAGCTCCTACGAGCAGTACTTC.

The genes are TRBV28 and TRBJ2-1; D tentatively reads TRBD1 or TRBD2 (5 bases each). CDR1 MDHEN and CDR2 SYDVKM come from the germline V gene. V lost 1 base to trimming and J lost 0 bases, with 7 bases between them. CDR3 length: 15 residues. The DNA for the CDR3 is TGTGCCAGCAGTTTATTGGGGGACTCCTACAATGAGCAGTTCTTC. Its translation is CASSLLGDSYNEQFF.

The rearrangement uses TRBV19 and TRBJ1-1, with D maybe TRBD1 (5 bases). The germline CDR1 and CDR2 sequences are LNHDA and SQIVND (reference sequence). The CDR3 is 15 amino acids. The V gene lost 4 bases and the J gene lost 5 bases, with 17 bases spanning the gap. CDR3 bases: TGTGCCAGTAGTACCCAACCGGAGGGGCGGACTGAAGCTTTCTTT. It encodes CASSTQPEGRTEAFF.

The chain recombines TRBV29-1 with TRBJ1-1; D unresolved. The CDR3 runs to 13 residues. Germline CDR1 and CDR2: SQVTM and ANQGSEA. V dropped 2 bases and J dropped 1 base, with 8 bases sitting between them. The CDR3 here is CSVELTENTEAFF. CDR3 bases: TGCAGCGTTGAACTTACTGAGAACACTGAAGCTTTCTTT.

J is TRBJ1-4 and V is TRBV25-1, with D possibly TRBD1 on 5 matching bases. The CDR3 has 17 amino acids. Germline CDR1 MGHDK, CDR2 SYGVNS. V lost 3 bases, J lost 7 bases, and 21 bases lay in between. The chain's CDR3 is CASSDYGAWGVSEKLFF. The CDR3 DNA follows: TGTGCCAGCAGTGATTATGGCGCTTGGGGGGTGTCTGAAAAACTGTTTTTT.

J is TRBJ1-5 and V is TRBV28; D gene ambiguous. The germline V gene has CDR1 MDHEN and CDR2 SYDVKM. The CDR3 is 12 residues long. Trimming took off 4 bases at V and 5 bases at J, with 6 bases between the two ends. CDR3 amino acids: CASSSADQPQHF. The CDR3 nucleotides are TGTGCCAGCAGTTCTGCGGATCAGCCCCAGCATTTT. The full variable domain, with the rest looked up from reference TRBV28 and TRBJ1-5, is DVKVTQSSRYLVKRTGEKVFLECVQDMDHENMFWYRQDPGLGLRLIYFSYDVKMKEKGDIPEGYSVSREKKERFSLILESASTNQTSMYLCASSSADQPQHFGDGTRLSIL.

This chain joins TRBV9 and TRBJ1-1; 7 positions match TRBD1. The ends lost 3 bases at V and 2 bases at J; junction bases unmatched: 7. The germline V gene encodes CDR1 SGDLS and CDR2 YYNGEE. CDR3 length: 15 amino acids. CDR3 nucleotides: TGTGCCAGCAGCGCAGGGGGGCGGACTAACACTGAAGCTTTCTTT. This sequence encodes CASSAGGRTNTEAFF.

This clone was recorded a few times. The chain couples TRBV28 to TRBJ1-5; 11 bases are shared with TRBD1. CDR3 length equals 15 residues. Germline CDR1 MDHEN, CDR2 SYDVKM. V was pared by 2 bases and J by 6 bases, with 3 bases of the junction left unmatched. The CDR3 region has the DNA TGTGCCAGCAGTTTAAGGGGGACAGGGGGTCAGCCCCAGCATTTT. Its protein is CASSLRGTGGQPQHF.

The chain is built from TRBV9 and TRBJ2-1, with 14 nucleotides matching TRBD2. This CDR3 is 16 amino acids long. V was pared by 4 bases and J by 6 bases, with 6 bases of the junction left unmatched. Germline V lookup: CDR1 SGDLS, CDR2 YYNGEE. CDR3 DNA sequence: TGTGCCAGCAGCCTCAGACTAGCGGGAGGGCTCAATGAGCAGTTCTTC. This sequence encodes CASSLRLAGGLNEQFF.

The CDR3 DNA reads as TGCGCCAGCAGCCAACCCGGGGCCAACGCCTACGAGCAGTACTTC. Translation: CASSQPGANAYEQYF. V and J are TRBV4-1 and TRBJ2-7, with D perhaps TRBD1 or TRBD2 (5 bases each). In germline, CDR1 is MGHRA, CDR2 YSYEKL. This CDR3 comprises 15 residues. The germline V and J ends were trimmed by 2 bases and 2 bases, with 13 bases remaining between them.

This clone was observed a handful of times. V usage is TRBV5-1 and J usage is TRBJ2-2, with D uncertain. Trimming left V 7 bases short and J 0 bases short, with 10 bases between. The CDR3 has 14 residues. From germline, CDR1 is SGHRS and CDR2 YFSETQ. Written as DNA, the CDR3 is TGCGCCAGCGTAGGTGGTGCGAACACCGGGGAGCTGTTTTTT. Translation: CASVGGANTGELFF.

Turning to this clone: The sample contains more than one DNA sequence encoding this CDR3. The chain couples TRBV19 to TRBJ1-5, with a tentative D call TRBD1 (5 bases). Between the trimmed V and J ends, which lost 3 bases and 7 bases, there was a span of 13 bases. Looked up from germline, CDR1 is LNHDA and CDR2 is SQIVND (reference sequence). The CDR3 extends over 14 amino acids. In DNA, the CDR3 is TGTGCCAGTAGTATCTTCGGGGGAGGCCAGCCCCAGCATTTT. Its protein product is CASSIFGGGQPQHF.

V usage is TRBV6-5 and J usage is TRBJ2-1, with D tentatively TRBD2 (6 bases). V lost 6 bases, J lost 10 bases, and 19 bases lay in between. CDR1 MNHEY and CDR2 SVGAGI come from the germline V gene. The CDR3 runs 14 residues. The CDR3 loop is CASRTGLRQREQFF. The DNA of the CDR3 is TGTGCCAGCAGGACGGGACTGCGACAACGAGAGCAGTTCTTC.